These 28 T cell receptor beta chains share one sample of origin, sequenced in a study of memory CD4+ T cells and cytomegalovirus serostatus. Some clones are missing from TCRdb's copy, which holds only in-frame ones; the method was immunoSEQ multiplex PCR. The sample shows about 59,000 clones, about 81% of them seen only once. Single viable CD3+CD4+CD8-CD45RO+ cells were sorted as the memory CD4+ T cells. Input material: memory CD4+ T cells from blood. Receptors were obtained from an adult in good health and CMV-seronegative.

V usage is TRBV30 and J usage is TRBJ2-1; D ambiguous. Germline-derived CDR1 and CDR2 are GTSNPN and SVGIG (reference sequence). The CDR3 totals 14 residues. V lost 0 bases to trimming and J lost 2 bases, with 8 bases between them. Here the CDR3 reads CAWSVTSTYNEQFF. The DNA for the CDR3 is TGTGCCTGGAGTGTAACCTCTACCTACAATGAGCAGTTCTTC.

This clone was counted only a few times. This chain uses TRBV7-2 with TRBJ2-7, with no clear D. The CDR3 is 16 residues long. From germline, CDR1 is SGHTA and CDR2 FQGNSA. V dropped 4 bases and J dropped 3 bases, with 19 bases sitting between them. CDR3: CASSSSGGLAFYEQYF. The CDR3 nucleotides read TGTGCCAGCAGCTCATCGGGCGGCCTCGCGTTCTACGAGCAGTACTTC.

This chain uses TRBV7-2 with TRBJ2-2; the match to TRBD1 covers 7 bases. The germline V gene encodes CDR1 SGHTA and CDR2 FQGNSA. The CDR3 runs 16 residues. The junction had 5 bases not matched to a gene; V was cut back by 2 bases and J by 2 bases. The CDR3 spells CASSLQGGLNTGELFF. The CDR3 DNA reads TGTGCCAGCAGCTTACAAGGGGGCCTAAACACCGGGGAGCTGTTTTTT.

The gene calls are TRBV7-8 and TRBJ2-5, with 10 positions matching TRBD1. Germline V gives CDR1 SGHVS, CDR2 FQNEAQ. Germline trimming cut 5 bases from V and 5 bases from J; bases unmatched to any gene: 2. This CDR3 spans 13 amino acids. The CDR3 DNA follows: TGTGCCAGCAGCCGACAGGGGGCGGAGACCCAGTACTTC. It translates to CASSRQGAETQYF.

This chain uses TRBV7-4 with TRBJ2-2; D is uncertain. CDR1 and CDR2 from the germline V gene are SGHVT and SQSDAQ. The ends were cut back, 6 bases at V and 6 bases at J, with 5 bases in the middle. The CDR3 is 11 amino acids. The CDR3 loop reads CASREAGELFF. Written as DNA, the CDR3 is TGTGCCAGCAGGGAAGCCGGGGAGCTGTTTTTT.

The gene calls are TRBV19 and TRBJ2-7, with D perhaps matching TRBD1 or TRBD2 (6 bases each). Trimming took 7 bases from V and 6 from J, leaving 16 bases between them. From germline, CDR1 is LNHDA and CDR2 SQIVND (reference sequence). This CDR3 comprises 13 residues. The CDR3 DNA sequence: TGTGCCAGTAACTGGGGCAGGGGAGGCGAGCAGTACTTC. This sequence encodes CASNWGRGGEQYF.

This chain connects TRBV4-1 to TRBJ2-7; TRBD1 might be the D (6 bases). Trimming pared 4 bases from V and 1 base from J, leaving 14 bases between. CDR1 is MGHRA and CDR2 is YSYEKL in the germline V gene. The CDR3 extends over 15 amino acids. The CDR3 DNA reads as TGCGCCAGCAGCCTTTCGACAGGCCAATCCTACGAGCAGTACTTC. This sequence encodes CASSLSTGQSYEQYF.

The chain uses TRBV20-1 and TRBJ2-1; unclear D gene. CDR3 length equals 11 residues. V lost 6 bases and J lost 4, with 7 bases in between. The V gene's germline CDR1 is DFQATT and CDR2 SNEGSKA (reference sequence). DNA of the CDR3: TGCAGTGCCCTCACTTACAATGAGCAGTTCTTC. Amino acid sequence: CSALTYNEQFF.

V and J are TRBV7-9 and TRBJ2-2, with TRBD1 matching 7 bases. The CDR3 totals 18 residues. J gave up 3 bases and V 4 bases, and 14 bases lay outside the gene matches. Germline CDR1 SEHNR, CDR2 FQNEAQ (reference sequence). CDR3 sequence (DNA): TGTGCCAGCAGCTCTAGACAGGGCCTTTGGGGCGACACCGGGGAGCTGTTTTTT. Its translation is CASSSRQGLWGDTGELFF.

The chain is built from TRBV7-3 and TRBJ2-2; 13 bases are shared with TRBD2. The V segment lost 2 bases and the J segment 4 bases; nucleotides outside the gene matches: 1. Germline CDR1 and CDR2: SGHTA and FQGTGA. The CDR3 length is 16 residues. CDR3 coding DNA: TGTGCCAGCAGCTTACGACTAGCGGGAGGCACCGGGGAGCTGTTTTTT. Its protein product is CASSLRLAGGTGELFF.

CDR3 DNA: TGTGCCAGCAGGAAAGACGGATTCTATGGCTACACCTTC. Translated, it gives CASRKDGFYGYTF. This chain links TRBV6-1 with TRBJ1-2; no clear D. The length of the CDR3 is 13 residues. Germline CDR1 is MNHNS and CDR2 is SASEGT. V was trimmed by 6 bases and J by 4 bases, leaving 12 bases between them.

This chain joins TRBV4-1 and TRBJ2-2; TRBD1 matches 7 bases. The CDR3 contains 17 residues. CDR1 is MGHRA and CDR2 is YSYEKL in the germline V gene. The ends lost 1 base at V and 8 bases at J; junction bases unmatched: 13. DNA for the CDR3: TGCGCCAGCAGCCAAGTGGTGAGGGGGCGAGGTCCTGGGGAGCTGTTTTTT. Translated, it gives CASSQVVRGRGPGELFF.

This clone was detected a few times. This chain connects TRBV19 to TRBJ1-1; 10 bases map to TRBD1. Germline V gene sequence: CDR1 LNHDA, CDR2 SQIVND (reference sequence). CDR3 length: 15 amino acids. The V and J ends lost 9 bases and 1 base, in that order; junction bases with no gene match: 8. The CDR3 protein is CASGTGVWANTEAFF. The CDR3 coding sequence is TGTGCCAGCGGGACAGGGGTGTGGGCGAACACTGAAGCTTTCTTT.

This clone was seen a handful of times. This chain links TRBV29-1 with TRBJ1-1, with TRBD1 matching over 9 bases. The V gene's germline CDR1 is SQVTM and CDR2 ANQGSEA. Trimming at V came to 7 bases and at J to 4 bases, leaving 7 bases not matched to a gene. The CDR3 has 13 amino acids. The DNA for the CDR3 is TGCAGCGGCGGGGACAGGGCTGCCACTGAAGCTTTCTTT. Translated: CSGGDRAATEAFF.

The chain has TRBV6-5 and TRBJ2-1; possible D gene TRBD2, 6 bases. Trimming removed 11 bases at V and 8 bases at J, with 22 bases between. The germline V gene has CDR1 MNHEY and CDR2 SVGAGI. CDR3 size: 14 residues. DNA of the CDR3: TGTGCCTCCACTAGGGTACCGCCGGGGGATGAGCAGTTCTTC. Its protein product is CASTRVPPGDEQFF.

Notes on this clone: Other DNA sequences in the same sample also yield this CDR3. This chain uses TRBV5-6 with TRBJ2-5; D not resolved. V was trimmed by 2 bases and J by 5 bases, leaving 10 bases between them. This CDR3 spans 13 amino acids. Germline V CDR1 and CDR2: SGHDT, YYEEEE. DNA of the CDR3: TGTGCCAGCAGCTTACGGTCGGGCGAGACCCAGTACTTC. This sequence encodes CASSLRSGETQYF. Complete variable domain (other parts from reference TRBV5-6 and TRBJ2-5): DAGVTQSPTHLIKTRGQQVTLRCSPKSGHDTVSWYQQALGQGPQFIFQYYEEEERQRGNFPDRFSGHQFPNYSSELNVNALLLGDSALYLCASSLRSGETQYFGPGTRLLVL.

This clone appeared a few times. The V call is TRBV4-3, the J call TRBJ2-2; 10 nucleotides match TRBD2. The trim removed 5 bases at V and 7 bases at J, leaving 10 bases unmatched. The germline CDR1 and CDR2 sequences are LGHNA and YSLEER. CDR3 length equals 16 residues. CDR3 amino acids: CASSEMSGRGGGELFF. The CDR3 coding sequence is TGCGCCAGCAGCGAGATGAGCGGGAGGGGTGGCGGGGAGCTGTTTTTT.

The table lists this clone with a few counts. V usage is TRBV10-2 and J usage is TRBJ2-1; D unresolved. CDR1 WSHSY and CDR2 SAAADI come from the germline V gene. CDR3 length: 14 amino acids. The V gene lost 4 bases and the J gene lost 10 bases, with 17 bases spanning the gap. The CDR3, as DNA: TGCGCCAGCAGTGTGACACAACCTGGATGGGAGCAGTTCTTC. This encodes CASSVTQPGWEQFF.

This clone was counted between two and nine times. The rearrangement uses TRBV25-1 and TRBJ1-1; D not certain. The length of the CDR3 is 14 residues. The V gene's germline CDR1 is MGHDK and CDR2 SYGVNS. V gave up 7 bases and J gave up 4 bases, with 16 bases separating them. In DNA form, the CDR3 reads TGTGCCAGCATAGGTTCTCCGCGGGGCACTGAAGCTTTCTTT. Protein: CASIGSPRGTEAFF. Full variable domain (missing parts from reference TRBV25-1 and TRBJ1-1): EADIYQTPRYLVIGTGKKITLECSQTMGHDKMYWYQQDPGMELHLIHYSYGVNSTEKGDLSSESTVSRIRTEHFPLTLESARPSHTSQYLCASIGSPRGTEAFFGQGTRLTVV.

The rearrangement joins TRBV19 to TRBJ2-1, with 7 bases that match TRBD1. The CDR3 has 14 residues. The J segment lost 6 bases and the V segment lost 10 bases, leaving 12 bases of the junction unmatched. Germline CDR1 and CDR2: LNHDA and SQIVND (reference sequence). CDR3 amino acids: CATGRDSLFNEQFF. The CDR3 bases are TGTGCCACCGGTCGGGACAGCCTATTCAATGAGCAGTTCTTC.

This chain links TRBV7-2 with TRBJ2-5; D unclear. The germline V gene has CDR1 SGHTA and CDR2 FQGNSA. V gave up 2 bases and J gave up 2 bases, with 12 bases separating them. The CDR3 is made up of 15 amino acids. CDR3 nucleotides: TGTGCCAGCAGCTTAAGGGCTCAATCACAAGAGACCCAGTACTTC. Protein sequence: CASSLRAQSQETQYF. The full variable domain, in which reference TRBV7-2 and TRBJ2-5 provide the parts outside the CDR3, is GAGVSQSPSNKVTEKGKDVELRCDPISGHTALYWYRQSLGQGLEFLIYFQGNSAPDKSGLPSDRFSAERTGGSVSTLTIQRTQQEDSAVYLCASSLRAQSQETQYFGPGTRLLVL.

This clone has a single count. J is TRBJ2-6 and V is TRBV4-1; D remains ambiguous. Germline V gives CDR1 MGHRA, CDR2 YSYEKL. Trimming removed 2 bases from V and 2 bases from J, with 1 base in between. This CDR3 has 13 residues. The CDR3 bases are TGCGCCAGCAGCCAACCTGGGGCCAACGTCCTGACTTTC. Its translation is CASSQPGANVLTF.

The genes are TRBV19 and TRBJ2-7; 8 nucleotides agree with TRBD1. J lost 3 bases, V lost 4 bases, and 11 bases had no gene match. The CDR3 covers 16 residues. The V gene's germline CDR1 is LNHDA and CDR2 SQIVND (reference sequence). CDR3 residues: CASSTRTGWPFYEQYF. The CDR3 region has the DNA TGTGCCAGTAGTACCCGGACAGGGTGGCCCTTCTACGAGCAGTACTTC.

This clone was seen once. The chain employs TRBV7-8 and TRBJ1-4, with TRBD1 as a possible D gene (6 bases). V was shortened by 5 bases and J by 0 bases, with 19 bases between the two germline ends. This CDR3 has 18 amino acids. Looked up from germline, CDR1 is SGHVS and CDR2 is FQNEAQ. The CDR3 DNA sequence: TGTGCCAGCAGCCGTATGAAGGGGGAACCTGCAACTAATGAAAAACTGTTTTTT. It codes for CASSRMKGEPATNEKLFF.

The CDR3 protein is CASSISGLAKYNEQFF. As DNA, the CDR3 is TGTGCCAGTAGTATATCGGGACTAGCGAAGTACAATGAGCAGTTCTTC. This chain links TRBV19 with TRBJ2-1; TRBD2 agrees at 10 bases. Germline-derived CDR1 and CDR2 are LNHDA and SQIVND (reference sequence). Trimming at V came to 2 bases and at J to 4 bases, leaving 5 bases not matched to a gene. The CDR3 consists of 16 residues.

This clone occurred a few times. The chain carries TRBV18 and TRBJ1-1; D not certain. Trimming took 1 base from V and 2 from J, leaving 8 bases between them. CDR1 is KGHSH, CDR2 LQKENI, per germline. This CDR3 is built from 14 residues. CDR3 residues: CASSPRNLNTEAFF. The CDR3, as DNA: TGTGCCAGCTCACCACGTAACTTAAACACTGAAGCTTTCTTT.

The chain links TRBV5-1 to TRBJ2-2, with TRBD1 matching 9 bases. Germline V gene data show CDR1 as SGHRS and CDR2 as YFSETQ. There are 16 residues in the CDR3. Germline trimming cut 2 bases from V and 6 bases from J; bases unmatched to any gene: 8. The CDR3 sequence: CASSFYRGLNSGELFF. CDR3 DNA sequence: TGCGCCAGCAGCTTTTACAGGGGGCTCAATTCCGGGGAGCTGTTTTTT.

V gene TRBV19 combines with J gene TRBJ1-4, with unresolved D. Germline lookup yields CDR1 LNHDA and CDR2 SQIVND (reference sequence). CDR3 length: 15 amino acids. Trimming left V 5 bases short and J 0 bases short, with 10 bases between. The CDR3 DNA sequence: TGTGCCAGTAGTCCCGCGCAGCCAACTAATGAAAAACTGTTTTTT. Amino acids: CASSPAQPTNEKLFF.